This T cell receptor beta chain was sequenced in a study of cytomegalovirus exposure and HLA in healthy donors. About the study: A subsequent analysis reported that the 95 to 150 validation repertoires were produced on the same platform that had also been used for the roughly 700 first-cohort repertoires.

As regards this clone: Its antigen is as yet unknown.

Repertoires were generated with immunoSEQ multiplex PCR, while TCRdb's copy carries only in-frame clones and drops some. The data show roughly 120,000 clones, around 89% seen once. Germline V lookup: CDR1 MDHEN, CDR2 SYDVKM. The CDR3 runs 14 residues. Trimming removed 2 bases from V and 2 bases from J, with 9 bases in between. Study observations and caveats: Among the CMV-associated chains, three were confirmed in vitro as specific for CMV antigens. Cytomegalovirus association was listed for 164 TCR beta chains. A subsequent analysis found that TCR clusters from the first cohort also tended to co-occur in the 120 or so validation repertoires, with around 94% of cluster scores above 0.

The V and J genes are TRBV28 and TRBJ2-5, with D maybe TRBD2 (5 bases). The TCR comes from a man between 18 and 35 years old in good health and CMV-seronegative. The sequencing input was PBMCs. The CDR3 loop reads CASSLRDGQETQYF. The CDR3 region has the DNA TGTGCCAGCAGTTTACGGGATGGGCAAGAGACCCAGTACTTC.